The T cell receptor beta chain under discussion was sequenced for a study of blood T cell repertoires in COVID-19. The wider study: Italy, Spain and the United States were the sources of the convalescent and acute COVID-19 samples. Sources were T cells, B-cell-depleted T cells, or PBMCs; the material itself was cDNA or gDNA.

J lost 7 bases, V lost 3 bases, and 5 bases had no gene match. CDR1 is SGHRS, CDR2 YFSETQ, per germline. This CDR3 is built from 16 residues. Original processing notes: Researchers report that nucleated cell counts were estimated from reference gene primer amplification. Only in-frame clones appear in the TCRdb table, and some are missing; sequencing was by immunoSEQ multiplex PCR. Clone size and the V and J calls come from that table; the DNA yielded D and trimming. The data contain about 230,000 clones, 70% to 85% of them seen just once; the ten biggest clones take up more than 1.2%. The V gene is TRBV5-1, the J gene TRBJ2-2; 14 positions match TRBD2. Sequencing used peripheral blood. The receptor was derived from a woman between 40 and 55 years old who had recovered from COVID-19. CDR3 DNA: TGCGCCAGCAGCTCGACTAGCGGGGGGGCGATCGGGGAGCTGTTTTTT. Translated: CASSSTSGGAIGELFF.